The source of this T cell receptor (beta chain) is a study of siplizumab effects on memory and regulatory T cells. Details on this clone: The target antigen is unknown.

Per sample, some 93,000 TCR templates were assayed. Method: immunoSEQ multiplex PCR; TCRdb's copy keeps in-frame clones and lacks some. In the table there are more than 95,000 clones, 93% of which are singletons. General study results and limits: Tregs that proliferated in siplizumab cultures did not have their suppressive function confirmed.

The CDR3 sequence is 15 residues long. Looked up from germline, CDR1 is SEHNR and CDR2 is FQNEAQ (reference sequence). J was trimmed by 2 bases and V by 4 bases; bases with no gene match: 4. The chain carries TRBV7-9 and TRBJ2-5, with TRBD2 matching over 10 bases. The TCR comes from a human donor in good health. Sequenced input: Tregs sorted from blood. CDR3 protein: CASSSRTSGQETQYF. The CDR3 DNA is TGTGCCAGCAGCTCCAGGACTAGCGGTCAAGAGACCCAGTACTTC.